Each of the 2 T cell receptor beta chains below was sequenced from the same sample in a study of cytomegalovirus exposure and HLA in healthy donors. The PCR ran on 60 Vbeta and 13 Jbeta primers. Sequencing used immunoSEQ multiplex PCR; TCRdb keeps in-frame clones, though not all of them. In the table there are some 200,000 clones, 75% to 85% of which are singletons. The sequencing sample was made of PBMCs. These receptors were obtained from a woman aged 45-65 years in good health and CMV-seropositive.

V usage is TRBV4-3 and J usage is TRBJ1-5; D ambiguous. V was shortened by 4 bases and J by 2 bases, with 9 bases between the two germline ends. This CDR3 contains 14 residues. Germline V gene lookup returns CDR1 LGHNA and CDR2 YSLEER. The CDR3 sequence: CASSPNSGNQPQHF. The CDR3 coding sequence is TGCGCCAGCAGCCCTAACAGTGGCAATCAGCCCCAGCATTTT.

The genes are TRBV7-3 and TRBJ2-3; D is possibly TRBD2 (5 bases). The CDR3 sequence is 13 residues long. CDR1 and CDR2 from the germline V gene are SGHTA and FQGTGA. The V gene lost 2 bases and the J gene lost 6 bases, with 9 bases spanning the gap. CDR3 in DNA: TGTGCCAGCAGCTTAGTGGGAGCGGATACGCAGTATTTT. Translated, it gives CASSLVGADTQYF.